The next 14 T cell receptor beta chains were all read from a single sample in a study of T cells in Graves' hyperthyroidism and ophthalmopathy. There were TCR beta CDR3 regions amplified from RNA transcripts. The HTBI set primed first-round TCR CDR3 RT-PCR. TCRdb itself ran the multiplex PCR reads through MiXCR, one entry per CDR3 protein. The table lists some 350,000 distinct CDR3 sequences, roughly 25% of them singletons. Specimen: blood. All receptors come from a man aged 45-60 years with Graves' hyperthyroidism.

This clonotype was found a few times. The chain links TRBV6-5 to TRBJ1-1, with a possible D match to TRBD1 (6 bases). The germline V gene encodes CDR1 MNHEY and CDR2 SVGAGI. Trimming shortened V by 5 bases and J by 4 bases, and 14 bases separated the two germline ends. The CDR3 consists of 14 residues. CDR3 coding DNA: TGTGCCAGCAGTCATCTCGGGGGCGGCACTGAAGCTTTCTTT. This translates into CASSHLGGGTEAFF.

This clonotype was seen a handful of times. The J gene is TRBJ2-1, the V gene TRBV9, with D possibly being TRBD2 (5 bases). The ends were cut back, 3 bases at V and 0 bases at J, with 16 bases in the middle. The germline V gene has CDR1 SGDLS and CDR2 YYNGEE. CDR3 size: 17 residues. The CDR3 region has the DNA TGTGCCAGCAGCGCATTAAGGAGGAGCGGCTCCTACAATGAGCAGTTCTTC. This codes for CASSALRRSGSYNEQFF.

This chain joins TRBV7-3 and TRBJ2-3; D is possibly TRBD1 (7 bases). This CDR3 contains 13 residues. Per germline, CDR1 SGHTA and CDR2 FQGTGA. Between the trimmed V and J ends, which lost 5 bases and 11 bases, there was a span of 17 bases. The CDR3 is CASSPSPQGGQYF. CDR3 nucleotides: TGTGCCAGCAGCCCGTCACCTCAGGGGGGGCAGTATTTT. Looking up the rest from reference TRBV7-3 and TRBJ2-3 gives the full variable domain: GAGVSQTPSNKVTEKGKYVELRCDPISGHTALYWYRQSLGQGPEFLIYFQGTGAADDSGLPNDRFFAVRPEGSVSTLKIQRTERGDSAVYLCASSPSPQGGQYFGPGTRLTVL.

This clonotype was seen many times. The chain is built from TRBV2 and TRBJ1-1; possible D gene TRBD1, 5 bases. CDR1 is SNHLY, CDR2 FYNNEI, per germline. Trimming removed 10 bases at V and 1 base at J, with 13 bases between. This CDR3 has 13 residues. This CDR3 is CATTKGPNTEAFF. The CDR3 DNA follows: TGTGCCACCACAAAGGGACCGAACACTGAAGCTTTCTTT.

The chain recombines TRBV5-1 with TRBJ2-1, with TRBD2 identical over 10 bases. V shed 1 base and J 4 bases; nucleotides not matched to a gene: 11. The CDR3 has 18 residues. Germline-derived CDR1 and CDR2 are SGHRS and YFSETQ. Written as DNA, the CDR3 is TGCGCCAGCAGCTTGACCCCTTTAGCGGGAGGAGGGTACAATGAGCAGTTCTTC. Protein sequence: CASSLTPLAGGGYNEQFF.

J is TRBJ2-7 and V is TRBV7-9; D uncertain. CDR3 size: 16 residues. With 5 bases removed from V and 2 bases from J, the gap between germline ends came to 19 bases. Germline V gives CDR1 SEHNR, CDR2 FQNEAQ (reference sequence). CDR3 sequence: CASSPQGGDRTYEQYF. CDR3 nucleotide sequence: TGTGCCAGCAGCCCCCAAGGTGGAGACCGAACCTACGAGCAGTACTTC.

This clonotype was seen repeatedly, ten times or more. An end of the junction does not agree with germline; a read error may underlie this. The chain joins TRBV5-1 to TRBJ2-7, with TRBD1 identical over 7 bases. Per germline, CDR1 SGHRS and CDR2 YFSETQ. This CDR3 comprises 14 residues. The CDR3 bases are TGTGCCAGCAGCTTAGAAGGGGGCGGCTACGAGCAGTACTTC. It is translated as CASSLEGGGYEQYF.

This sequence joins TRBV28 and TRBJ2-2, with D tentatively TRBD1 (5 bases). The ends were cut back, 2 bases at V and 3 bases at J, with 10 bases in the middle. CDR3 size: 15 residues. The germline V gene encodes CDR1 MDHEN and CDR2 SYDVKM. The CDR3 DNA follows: TGTGCCAGCAGTTTAGACACAGGCCACACCGGGGAGCTGTTTTTT. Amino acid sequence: CASSLDTGHTGELFF.

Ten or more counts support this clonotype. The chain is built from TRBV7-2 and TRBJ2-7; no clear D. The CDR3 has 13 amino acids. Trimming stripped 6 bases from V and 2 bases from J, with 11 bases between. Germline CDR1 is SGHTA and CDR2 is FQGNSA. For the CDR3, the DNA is TGTGCCAGCAGAAAAATGGGGACCTACGAGCAGTACTTC. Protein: CASRKMGTYEQYF. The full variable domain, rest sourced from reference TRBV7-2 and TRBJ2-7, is GAGVSQSPSNKVTEKGKDVELRCDPISGHTALYWYRQSLGQGLEFLIYFQGNSAPDKSGLPSDRFSAERTGGSVSTLTIQRTQQEDSAVYLCASRKMGTYEQYFGPGTRLTVT.

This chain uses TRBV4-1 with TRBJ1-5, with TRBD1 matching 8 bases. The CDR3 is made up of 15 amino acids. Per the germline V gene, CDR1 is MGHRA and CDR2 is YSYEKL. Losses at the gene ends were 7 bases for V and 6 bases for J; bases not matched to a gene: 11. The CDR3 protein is CASTPGGQGGQPQHF. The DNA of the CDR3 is TGCGCCAGCACGCCGGGAGGACAGGGCGGTCAGCCCCAGCATTTT.

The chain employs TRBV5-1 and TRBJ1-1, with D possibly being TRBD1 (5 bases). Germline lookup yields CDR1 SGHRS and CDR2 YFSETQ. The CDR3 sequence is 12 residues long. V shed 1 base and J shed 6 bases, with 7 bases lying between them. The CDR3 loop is CASSLSGAEAFF. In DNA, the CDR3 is TGCGCCAGCAGCTTGTCGGGGGCTGAAGCTTTCTTT.

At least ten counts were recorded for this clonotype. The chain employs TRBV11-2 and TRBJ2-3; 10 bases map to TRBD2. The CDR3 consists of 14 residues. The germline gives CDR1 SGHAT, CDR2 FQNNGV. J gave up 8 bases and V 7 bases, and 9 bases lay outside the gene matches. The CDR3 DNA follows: TGTGCCAGCAAACCAACTAGCGGGACCCCTACGCAGTATTTT. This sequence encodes CASKPTSGTPTQYF.

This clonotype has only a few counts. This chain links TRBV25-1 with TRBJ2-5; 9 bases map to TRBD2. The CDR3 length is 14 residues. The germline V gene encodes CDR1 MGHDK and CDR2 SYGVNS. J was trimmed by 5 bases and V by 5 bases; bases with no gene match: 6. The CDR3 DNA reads TGTGCCAGCAGTCTAGCGGGAATGGGGGAGACCCAGTACTTC. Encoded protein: CASSLAGMGETQYF.

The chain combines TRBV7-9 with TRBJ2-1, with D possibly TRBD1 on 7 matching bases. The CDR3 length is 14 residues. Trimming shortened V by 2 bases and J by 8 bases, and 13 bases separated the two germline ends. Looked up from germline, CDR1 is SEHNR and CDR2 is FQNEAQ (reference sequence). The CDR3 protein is CASSLRGRGDEQFF. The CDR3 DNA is TGTGCCAGCAGCTTAAGGGGGCGCGGGGATGAGCAGTTCTTC.